One and the same sample provided the 8 T cell receptor beta chains below, sequenced in a study of blood T cell repertoires in COVID-19. Generated by immunoSEQ multiplex PCR, the TCRdb table keeps only in-frame clones and is missing some. The sample records 300,000 to 400,000 clones, 80% to 90% being singletons. The sample taken for sequencing was peripheral blood. These receptors all stem from a woman aged 30 to 39 with COVID-19, enrolled during active disease.

V usage is TRBV18 and J usage is TRBJ2-5; D perhaps matches TRBD2 (6 bases). V gave up 0 bases and J gave up 5 bases, with 13 bases separating them. CDR3 length: 15 amino acids. CDR1 is KGHSH, CDR2 LQKENI, per germline. CDR3 DNA sequence: TGTGCCAGCTCACCACCGGATCTAGGGAGGGAGACCCAGTACTTC. Amino acid sequence: CASSPPDLGRETQYF.

The chain couples TRBV27 to TRBJ2-3; a weak D match, TRBD1 (6 bases). The ends were cut back, 5 bases at V and 2 bases at J, with 17 bases in the middle. The germline CDR1 and CDR2 sequences are MNHEY and SMNVEV (reference sequence). This CDR3 has 16 amino acids. The CDR3 nucleotides read TGTGCCAGCAGTCCCCCATCCGGGACAAACACAGATACGCAGTATTTT. Encoded protein: CASSPPSGTNTDTQYF.

The chain has TRBV21-1 and TRBJ2-1; the table's D gene call, TRBD1, was not cross checked with the DNA. TRBV21-1 is assigned pseudogene status. This CDR3 has 16 amino acids. The CDR3 spells CASSKETTGGHPPQFF. The CDR3 DNA sequence: TGTGCCAGCAGCAAAGAGACGACAGGGGGCCACCCCCCTCAGTTCTTC.

The CDR3 region is CASSYNPAGFRETQYF. The CDR3 coding sequence is TGTGCCAGCAGTTATAACCCAGCAGGGTTCCGGGAGACCCAGTACTTC. The J gene is TRBJ2-5, the V gene TRBV6-2 or TRBV6-3, with D perhaps TRBD1 (5 bases). V was pared by 3 bases and J by 5 bases, with 19 bases between. There are 16 residues in the CDR3. Germline V gene lookup returns CDR1 MNHEY and CDR2 SVGEGT.

On this clone itself: This sample also contains other DNA sequences that code for the same CDR3. The V gene is TRBV19, the J gene TRBJ2-1; 7 positions agree with TRBD2. The germline CDR1 and CDR2 sequences are LNHDA and SQIVND (reference sequence). This CDR3 comprises 13 residues. V was clipped by 4 bases and J by 3 bases; unmatched bases: 0. The CDR3 loop reads CASSSGSYNEQFF. The CDR3 nucleotides read TGTGCCAGTAGTAGCGGGAGCTACAATGAGCAGTTCTTC.

This clone appeared once. This chain joins TRBV7-2 and TRBJ2-7; perhaps TRBD1 as D (5 bases). This CDR3 spans 13 amino acids. Germline-derived CDR1 and CDR2 are SGHTA and FQGNSA. V shed 1 base and J shed 7 bases, with 11 bases lying between them. The CDR3 coding sequence is TGTGCCAGCAGCTTAGTCAATAAGGGGGAGCAGTACGTC. It encodes CASSLVNKGEQYV.

The J gene is TRBJ1-2, the V gene TRBV13; 9 nucleotides align to TRBD1. V shed 5 bases and J 3 bases; nucleotides not matched to a gene: 7. This CDR3 comprises 15 residues. Germline V gene sequence: CDR1 PRHDT, CDR2 FYEKMQ (reference sequence). The CDR3 loop reads CASSPQDRGDYGYTF. The CDR3 bases are TGTGCCAGCAGCCCCCAGGACAGGGGAGACTATGGCTACACCTTC.

CDR3 in amino acids: CASSFVEQAKNIQYF. The CDR3 DNA reads as TGTGCCAGCAGCTTTGTGGAGCAAGCCAAAAACATTCAGTACTTC. V and J are TRBV5-6 and TRBJ2-4; D gene ambiguous. The CDR3 totals 15 residues. Trimming took 2 bases from V and 0 from J, leaving 9 bases between them. Germline CDR1 is SGHDT and CDR2 is YYEEEE. The full variable domain, its missing parts supplied by reference TRBV5-6 and TRBJ2-4, is DAGVTQSPTHLIKTRGQQVTLRCSPKSGHDTVSWYQQALGQGPQFIFQYYEEEERQRGNFPDRFSGHQFPNYSSELNVNALLLGDSALYLCASSFVEQAKNIQYFGAGTRLSVL.